Below, one T cell receptor beta chain is given with its context. This clonotype came up once. Its antigen is still unknown. No much larger clone is present one base from it, and per-base qualities are unavailable. This specimen belongs to a study of blood T cells in healthy people across ages (dated by TCRdb to between 2015 and 2016). Context from the whole study: Template switching captured roughly one uniquely barcoded TCR beta cDNA molecule per two T cells in model experiments. To track age-related changes in TCR beta repertoire diversity, the study relied on deep sequencing normalized with unique cDNA molecular identifiers. Donors were grouped into four age groups: young (average roughly 17 years), middle-aged (39), aged (approximately 58) and long-lived (approximately 78). Donors of different ages were randomly distributed across sequencing lanes to avoid experimental bias. The study analyzed two additional independent replicas of 1 million unique cDNA reads from the same blood draw for two donors, one aged 18 to 30 and one aged 80 or older. What the research found in general, with its limitations: Compared with the aged group, the long-lived group had more naive CD4+ T cells, fewer expanded clones and increased TCR diversity, suggesting age selection. The CMV infection status of donors was not known, potentially confounding age-related changes in expanded clonotypes. Estimates of total diversity based on one million sequenced T cells were considered lower bounds and underestimates. Conclusive comparison of naive and antigen-experienced compartments was prevented by the profiling of bulk unsorted PBMCs. Observed TCR beta diversity correlated strongly with the percentage of naive T cells measured by flow cytometry. As age increased, observed TCR beta diversity per million T cells dropped in a roughly linear way, and a significant reduction was already evident by age 40.

The CDR3, cysteine through phenylalanine, is 16 amino acids long. This entry keeps only the CDR3 DNA: 48 bases, framed from base 1. V and J are truncated by 6 bases and 1 base respectively, leaving an intervening sequence of 19 bases. In the germline V gene, CDR1 corresponds to KGHSH and CDR2 to LQKENI. Library method: 5' RACE. Sequencing relied on an Illumina HiSeq 2500. The second PCR ran for about 6 to 12 cycles and used a J-beta primer mix along with a sample-barcoded 5' primer. A template-switch 5' adaptor carrying 12 random nucleotides introduced a unique molecular identifier onto each TCR beta cDNA molecule. Each sample yielded at least 2.5 million CDR3-containing paired-end reads. The Mint cDNA synthesis kit, primed by a TRBC-specific oligonucleotide, was used to synthesize first-strand cDNA from all RNA. Following uracil-DNA glycosylase treatment, all cDNA underwent a first 18-cycle PCR with the universal primers M1SS and BC2_uni_R. Regarding the original processing steps: For normalization, 1 million high-quality reads, each with a distinct molecular identifier, were randomly selected from each sample. Instead of being binned into consensus sequences, reads that shared molecular identifiers were thrown out. MiTCR, set to a Q25 quality threshold and the strictest error-elimination algorithm, was used for CDR3 identification, clonotype clustering and error correction. A nonparametric unseen species model with Euler transformation was used to estimate a lower bound on total TCR beta diversity. TCRdb cleaned the public reads at Q25 with fastp, built clones with MiXCR and kept in-frame beta chains. Rows merge per CDR3 protein into single entries with the most common DNA and genes. In this record, the V and J calls reflect TCRdb's handling and not the investigators' own analysis. The sample records about 970,000 distinct CDR3 sequences, about 53% of which are singletons. Around a fifth of the sample rests with the top ten.

Donors were a few dozen systemically healthy Caucasian individuals from Russia aged roughly 6 to 90 years. About 9.1 milliliters of peripheral blood were collected from each donor into EDTA-treated Vacutainer tubes. Ficoll-Paque density-gradient centrifugation was used to isolate PBMCs, with at least 6 million per sample. Trizol reagent was used to extract total RNA from the PBMCs, yielding at least 6 micrograms per sample. Naive CD45RAhigh/CD27high T cell percentages were measured by flow cytometry on a PBMC aliquot from every donor. Here the chain combines TRBV18 and TRBJ2-7; the D gene is unclear. The sequenced material came from blood. This clonotype originated in a woman aged 55 to 70 in good health. CDR3 protein: CASSGLGGGISYEQYF. The DNA sequence is given as TGTGCCAGCTCCGGTCTAGGCGGTGGGATATCCTACGAGCAGTACTTC.